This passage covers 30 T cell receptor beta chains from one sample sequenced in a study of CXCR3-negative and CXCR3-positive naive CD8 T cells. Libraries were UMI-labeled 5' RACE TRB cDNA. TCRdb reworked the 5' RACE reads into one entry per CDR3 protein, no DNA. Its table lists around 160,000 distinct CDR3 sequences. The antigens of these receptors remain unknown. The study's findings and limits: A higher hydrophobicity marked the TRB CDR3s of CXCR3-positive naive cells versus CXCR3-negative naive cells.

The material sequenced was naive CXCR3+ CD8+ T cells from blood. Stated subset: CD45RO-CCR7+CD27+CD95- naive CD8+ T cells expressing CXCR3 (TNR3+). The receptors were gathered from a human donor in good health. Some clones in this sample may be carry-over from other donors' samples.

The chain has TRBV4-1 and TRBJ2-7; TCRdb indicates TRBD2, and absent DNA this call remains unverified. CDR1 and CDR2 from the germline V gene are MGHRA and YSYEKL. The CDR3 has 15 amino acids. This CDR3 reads CASSLPGLGLYEQYF.

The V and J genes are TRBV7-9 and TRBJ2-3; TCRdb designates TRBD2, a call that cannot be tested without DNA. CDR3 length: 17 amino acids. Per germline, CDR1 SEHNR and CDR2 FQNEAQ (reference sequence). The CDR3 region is CASSPTGGTYSTDTQYF.

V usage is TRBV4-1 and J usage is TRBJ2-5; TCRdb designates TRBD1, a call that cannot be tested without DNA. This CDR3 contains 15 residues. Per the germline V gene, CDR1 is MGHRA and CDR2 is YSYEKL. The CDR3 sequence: CASSQVAGRGETQYF.

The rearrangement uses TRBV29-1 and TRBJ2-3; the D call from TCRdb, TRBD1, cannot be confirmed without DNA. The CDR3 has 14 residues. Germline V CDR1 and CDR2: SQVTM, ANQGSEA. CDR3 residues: CSVVPSGSLDTQYF.

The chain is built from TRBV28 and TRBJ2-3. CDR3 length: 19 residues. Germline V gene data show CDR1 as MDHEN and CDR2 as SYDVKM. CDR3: CASSFFPIREGSSTDTQYF.

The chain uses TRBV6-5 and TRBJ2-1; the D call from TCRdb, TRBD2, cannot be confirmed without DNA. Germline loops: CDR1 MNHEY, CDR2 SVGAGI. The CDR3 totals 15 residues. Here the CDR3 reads CASSYSYGRANEQFF.

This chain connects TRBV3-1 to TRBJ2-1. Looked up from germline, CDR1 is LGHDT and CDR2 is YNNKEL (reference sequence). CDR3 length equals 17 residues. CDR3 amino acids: CASSPVIVGSSYNEQFF.

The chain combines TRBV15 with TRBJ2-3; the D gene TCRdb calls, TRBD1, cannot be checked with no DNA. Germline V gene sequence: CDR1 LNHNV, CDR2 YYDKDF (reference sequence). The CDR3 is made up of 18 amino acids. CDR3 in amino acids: CATSRDHLQGAFTDTQYF.

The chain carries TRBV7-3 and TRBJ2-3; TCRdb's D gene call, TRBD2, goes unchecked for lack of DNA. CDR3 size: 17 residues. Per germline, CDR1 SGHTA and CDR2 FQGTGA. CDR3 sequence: CASSLTALAGGMNTQYF.

CDR3 in amino acids: CASSLGVGYTGELFF. The chain carries TRBV12-3 or TRBV12-4 and TRBJ2-2. The CDR3 is 15 residues long.

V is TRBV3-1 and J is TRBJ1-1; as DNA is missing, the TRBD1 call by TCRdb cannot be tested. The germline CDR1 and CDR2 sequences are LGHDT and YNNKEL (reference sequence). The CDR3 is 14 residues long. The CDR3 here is CASSLGQTNTEAFF.

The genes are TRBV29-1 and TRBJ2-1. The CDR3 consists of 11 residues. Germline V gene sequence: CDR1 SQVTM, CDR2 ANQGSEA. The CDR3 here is CSGQQVGEQFF.

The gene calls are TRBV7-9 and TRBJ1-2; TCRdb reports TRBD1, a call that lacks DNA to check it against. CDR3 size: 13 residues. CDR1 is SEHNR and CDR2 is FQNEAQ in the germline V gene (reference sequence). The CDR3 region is CASSYRGNYGYTF.

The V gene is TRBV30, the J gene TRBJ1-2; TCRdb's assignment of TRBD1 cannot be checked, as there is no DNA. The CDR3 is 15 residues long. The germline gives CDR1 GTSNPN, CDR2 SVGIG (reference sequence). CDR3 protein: CASNLAGAQVDGYTF.

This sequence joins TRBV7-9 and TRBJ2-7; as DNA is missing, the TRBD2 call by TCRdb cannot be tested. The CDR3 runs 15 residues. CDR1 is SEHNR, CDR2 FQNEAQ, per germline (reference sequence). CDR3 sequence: CASLIASGSSYEQYF.

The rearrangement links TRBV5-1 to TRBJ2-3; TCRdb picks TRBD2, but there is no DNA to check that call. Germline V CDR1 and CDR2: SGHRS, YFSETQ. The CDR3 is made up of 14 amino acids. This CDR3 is CASSLASPTDTQYF. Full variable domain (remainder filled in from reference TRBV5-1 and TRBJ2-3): KAGVTQTPRYLIKTRGQQVTLSCSPISGHRSVSWYQQTPGQGLQFLFEYFSETQRNKGNFPGRFSGRQFSNSRSEMNVSTLELGDSALYLCASSLASPTDTQYFGPGTRLTVL.

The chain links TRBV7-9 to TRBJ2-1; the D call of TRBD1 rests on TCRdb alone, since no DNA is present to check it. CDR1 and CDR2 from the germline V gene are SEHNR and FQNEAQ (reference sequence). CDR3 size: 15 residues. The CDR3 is CASSPRDPYYNEQFF.

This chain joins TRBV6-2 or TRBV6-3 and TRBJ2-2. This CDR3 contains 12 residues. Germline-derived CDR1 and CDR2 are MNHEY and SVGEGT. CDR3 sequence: CATQSVAGELFF.

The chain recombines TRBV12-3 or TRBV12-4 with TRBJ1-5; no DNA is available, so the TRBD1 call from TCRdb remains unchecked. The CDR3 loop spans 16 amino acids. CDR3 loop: CASSSLTDGSNQPQHF.

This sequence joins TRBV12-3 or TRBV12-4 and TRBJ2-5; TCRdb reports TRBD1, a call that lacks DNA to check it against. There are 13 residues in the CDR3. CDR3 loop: CASSRAGEETQYF.

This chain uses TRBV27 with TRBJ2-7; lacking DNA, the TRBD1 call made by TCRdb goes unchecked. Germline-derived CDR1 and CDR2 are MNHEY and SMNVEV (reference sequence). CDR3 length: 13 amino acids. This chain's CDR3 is CASSQGSLYEQYF.

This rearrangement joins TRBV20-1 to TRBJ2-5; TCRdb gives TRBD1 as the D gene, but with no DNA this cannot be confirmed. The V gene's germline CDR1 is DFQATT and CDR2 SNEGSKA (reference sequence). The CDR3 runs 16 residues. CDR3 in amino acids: CSARDWQGIPQETQYF.

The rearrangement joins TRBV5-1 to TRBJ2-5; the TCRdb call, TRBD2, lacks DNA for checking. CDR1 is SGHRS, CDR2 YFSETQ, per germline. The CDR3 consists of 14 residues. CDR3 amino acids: CASSVGTAEETQYF.

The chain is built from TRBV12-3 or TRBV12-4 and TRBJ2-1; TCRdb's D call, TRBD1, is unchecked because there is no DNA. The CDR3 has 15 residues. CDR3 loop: CASSHPPGGYNEQFF.

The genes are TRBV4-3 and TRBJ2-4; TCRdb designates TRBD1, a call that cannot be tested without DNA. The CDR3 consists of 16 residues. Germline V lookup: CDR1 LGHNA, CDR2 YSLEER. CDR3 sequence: CASSPSLGDRVRIQYF.

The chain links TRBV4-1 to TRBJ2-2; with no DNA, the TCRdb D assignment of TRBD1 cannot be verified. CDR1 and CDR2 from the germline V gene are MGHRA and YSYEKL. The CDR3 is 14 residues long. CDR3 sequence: CASNLGKGTGELFF.

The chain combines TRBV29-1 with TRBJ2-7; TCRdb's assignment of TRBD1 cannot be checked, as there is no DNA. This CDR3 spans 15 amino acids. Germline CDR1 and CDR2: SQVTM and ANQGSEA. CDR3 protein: CSVEGRDRTPYEQYF.

CDR3 protein: CASSLVDRGLGGTEAFF. The V gene is TRBV5-6, the J gene TRBJ1-1; the D call of TRBD1 rests on TCRdb alone, since no DNA is present to check it. CDR1 and CDR2 (germline): SGHDT, YYEEEE. The CDR3 covers 17 residues.

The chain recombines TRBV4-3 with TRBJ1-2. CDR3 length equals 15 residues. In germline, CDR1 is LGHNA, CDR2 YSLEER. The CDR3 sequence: CASSLDRTALYGYTF.

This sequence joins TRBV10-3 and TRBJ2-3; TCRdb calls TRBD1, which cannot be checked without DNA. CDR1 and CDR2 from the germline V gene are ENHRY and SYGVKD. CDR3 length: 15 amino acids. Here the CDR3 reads CAISESGGDGDTQYF.